The clone carrying this T cell receptor (beta chain) was seen many times. What it binds is not known. Bone marrow was sampled from every patient at the time of active disease. These data belong to a study of read filtering for tumor transcriptome and immune sequencing. The library was built from roughly 400 ng RNA with molecular barcoded adaptors for alpha/delta and beta/gamma chains. Each CDR3 protein gets one entry after TCRdb re-called the reads with MiXCR. Found here are around 50,000 distinct CDR3 sequences, 20% of them singletons; the top ten hold about 17%. CDR3 size: 14 residues. Germline assignment: CDR1 DFQATT and CDR2 SNEGSKA (reference sequence). V shed 5 bases and J 2 bases; nucleotides not matched to a gene: 4. Findings and caveats of the study: Correlation between methods rose after single-read clonotypes were removed. Sorted CD138-negative bone marrow cells were not purified T cells. Approximately 82% of IR-seq clonotypes had one read, totaling about 3.3% of reads; RNA-seq: roughly 76% and 46%.

The receptor's source is a donor aged 40 or older with multiple myeloma. The V and J genes are TRBV20-1 and TRBJ2-5; TRBD2 agrees at 11 bases. The specimen was a population of CD138-negative cells sorted from bone marrow. The CDR3: CSAGTSGKQETQYF. CDR3 nucleotides: TGCAGTGCTGGGACTAGCGGCAAGCAAGAGACCCAGTACTTC.